This T cell receptor beta chain was identified in a study of cytomegalovirus exposure and HLA in healthy donors (dated by TCRdb to between 2016 and 2019). The study in broad terms: According to a later analysis, the roughly 130 validation repertoires were produced on the same platform as the 666 repertoires of the first cohort. To predict cytomegalovirus infection status, the study brought together high-throughput TCR immunosequencing, statistical association of individual TCRs with disease status, and machine learning. The study aimed to test whether cataloging public T cell receptors could reveal signatures of past pathogen exposure. Besides the first cohort of some 670 subjects, a separate validation cohort made up of over a hundred different subjects was used. Summary of the overall study and its limitations: Most TCR sequences were observed very rarely across donors, whereas some public TCRs were present in many individuals. The classifier was reported to diagnose cytomegalovirus status with high specificity and sensitivity in both the original cohort and the validation cohort. Of the cluster scores, approximately 95% were above 0 in a later analysis, which found that TCRs clustered in the first cohort also tended to co-occur in the 90 to 150 validation repertoires. In vitro tests confirmed that a few of the cytomegalovirus-associated TCR beta chains recognize cytomegalovirus antigens. The study gave a list of more than 150 TCR beta chains associated with cytomegalovirus. A later analysis had no HLA typing for the validation cohort, so co-occurrence there was scored across all 120 repertoires. According to the authors, the approach could potentially be generalized to other disease states and immunological phenotypes.

Comment on this clone: Its cognate antigen has yet to be identified. Nothing much larger sits one base from this clone, and base qualities are not available.

The donors were included in the validation cohort of over a hundred subjects, a group kept apart from the approximately 700-subject first cohort. The CDR3 goes from the cysteine to the phenylalanine over 14 residues. Only the CDR3 DNA stays, 42 bases, in frame from base 1. CDR1 and CDR2, per the germline V gene (reference sequence), are LNHDA and SQIVND. Trimming removed 1 base from V and 3 bases from J, leaving 10 bases between the germline ends. The library was prepared using the immunoSEQ multiplex PCR assay. Turning to the authors' computational methods: To diagnose cytomegalovirus status from the catalog of TCR beta chain sequences, a statistical classification framework was built. The table was pulled from immuneACCESS by TCRdb, which kept in-frame rearrangements only. Such tables lose some clones; where checked, under half of the loss comes from unresolved V genes, and the rest has no known cause. V and J calls plus clone size are reproduced from that table; the DNA served to infer D and trimming. This sample is represented by approximately 180,000 clones; around nine tenths of them were singletons. The biggest ten clones account for roughly 1.5% of the sample.

Sequenced input: PBMCs. The clonotype comes from a woman in her thirties in good health and CMV-seronegative. The sequence joins TRBV19 to TRBJ2-7, and perhaps TRBD1 as D gene, on 6 matching bases. The CDR3 sequence is CASSIVAGDYEQYF. In nucleotides, the sequence is TGTGCCAGTAGTATAGTCGCAGGGGACTACGAGCAGTACTTC. With the rest looked up from the reference TRBV19 and TRBJ2-7 genes rather than sequenced, the full variable domain is DGGITQSPKYLFRKEGQNVTLSCEQNLNHDAMYWYRQDPGQGLRLIYYSQIVNDFQKGDIAEGYSVSREKKESFPLTVTSAQKNPTAFYLCASSIVAGDYEQYFGPGTRLTVT.